This T cell receptor (beta chain) appears in the sequencing data of a study of cytomegalovirus exposure and HLA in healthy donors. Study-level background: The same platform used for the approximately 700 first-cohort repertoires was also used for the 120 validation repertoires, as a later analysis reported.

Some clones are missing from TCRdb's copy, which holds only in-frame ones; the method was immunoSEQ multiplex PCR. The sample lists more than 90,000 clones, around 86% occurring once. With respect to this clone: The antigen is not known.

Findings of the study overall: Cytomegalovirus-associated status was assigned to roughly 160 TCR beta chains. The tendency of first-cohort TCR clusters to co-occur in the 120 or so validation repertoires was the finding of a later analysis. Diagnosis of cytomegalovirus status made by the classifier reportedly showed high specificity and sensitivity.

This CDR3 has 13 residues. Germline assignment: CDR1 SGHDT and CDR2 YYEEEE. The V gene lost 1 base and the J gene lost 2 bases, with 6 bases spanning the gap. V usage is TRBV5-6 and J usage is TRBJ1-2; D possibly corresponds to TRBD1 (5 bases). Specimen: PBMCs. This clonotype originated in a man aged 18 to 29 in good health and CMV-seronegative. The CDR3 DNA sequence: TGTGCCAGCAGCTTGAACAGGAACTATGGCTACACCTTC. This translates into CASSLNRNYGYTF.